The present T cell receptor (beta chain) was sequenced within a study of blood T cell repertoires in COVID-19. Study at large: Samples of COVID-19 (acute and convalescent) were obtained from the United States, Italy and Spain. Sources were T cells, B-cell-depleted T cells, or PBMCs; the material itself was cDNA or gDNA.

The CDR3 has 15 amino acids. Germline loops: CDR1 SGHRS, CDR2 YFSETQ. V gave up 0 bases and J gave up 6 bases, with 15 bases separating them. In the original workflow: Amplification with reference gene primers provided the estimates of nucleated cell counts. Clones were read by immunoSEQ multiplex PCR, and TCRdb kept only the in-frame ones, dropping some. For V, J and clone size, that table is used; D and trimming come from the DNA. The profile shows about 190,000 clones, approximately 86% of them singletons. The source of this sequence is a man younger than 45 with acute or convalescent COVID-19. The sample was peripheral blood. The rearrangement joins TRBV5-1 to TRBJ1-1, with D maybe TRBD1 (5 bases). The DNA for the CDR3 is TGCGCCAGCAGCTTGGAGTTTGGGGGGTTAGCTGAAGCTTTCTTT. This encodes CASSLEFGGLAEAFF.